A single sample gave rise to the 20 T cell receptor beta chains below, sequenced in a study of blood T cell repertoires in COVID-19. The data were produced by immunoSEQ multiplex PCR, yet TCRdb's version contains in-frame clones alone and is incomplete. The table shows over 100,000 clones, with 80% occurring only once. Sequenced material: peripheral blood. All receptors come from a man in his 60s with active or convalescent COVID-19.

This clone occurred once. The genes are TRBV7-8 and TRBJ2-2; TRBD2 matches at 8 bases. This CDR3 spans 16 amino acids. J gave up 0 bases and V 5 bases, and 5 bases lay outside the gene matches. Germline assignment: CDR1 SGHVS and CDR2 FQNEAQ. The CDR3 bases are TGTGCCAGCAGCCCGGGGGGGGCGTCGAACACCGGGGAGCTGTTTTTT. Amino acids: CASSPGGASNTGELFF.

This clone appeared a single time. CDR3 amino acids: CASSWRGWNTEAFF. In DNA form, the CDR3 reads TGCGCCAGCAGCTGGAGGGGTTGGAACACTGAAGCTTTCTTT. The V gene is TRBV5-1, the J gene TRBJ1-1; D is perhaps TRBD1 (5 bases). CDR3 size: 14 residues. Trimming cost V 3 bases and J 1 base, with 10 bases left between them. Germline loops: CDR1 SGHRS, CDR2 YFSETQ. Using reference TRBV5-1 and TRBJ1-1 for the parts outside the CDR3, the full variable domain is KAGVTQTPRYLIKTRGQQVTLSCSPISGHRSVSWYQQTPGQGLQFLFEYFSETQRNKGNFPGRFSGRQFSNSRSEMNVSTLELGDSALYLCASSWRGWNTEAFFGQGTRLTVV.

The chain employs TRBV7-2 and TRBJ2-5; the match to TRBD2 covers 11 bases. V gave up 4 bases and J gave up 1 base; unmatched junction bases: 5. The CDR3 is 16 amino acids. CDR1 SGHTA and CDR2 FQGNSA come from the germline V gene. The CDR3 protein is CASSSRLAGPQETQYF. DNA for the CDR3: TGTGCCAGCAGCTCTAGACTAGCGGGGCCCCAAGAGACCCAGTACTTC.

This clone was recorded only once. The chain carries TRBV18 and TRBJ2-5; the match to TRBD2 covers 8 bases. Trimming cost V 3 bases and J 2 bases; bases outside gene matches: 5. The germline V gene has CDR1 KGHSH and CDR2 LQKENI. The CDR3 is 15 residues long. This CDR3 reads CASSPRLAGQETQYF. For the CDR3, the DNA is TGTGCCAGCTCACCTCGTCTAGCGGGTCAAGAGACCCAGTACTTC. The whole variable domain, remainder taken from reference TRBV18 and TRBJ2-5, is NAGVMQNPRHLVRRRGQEARLRCSPMKGHSHVYWYRQLPEEGLKFMVYLQKENIIDESGMPKERFSAEFPKEGPSILRIQQVVRGDSAAYFCASSPRLAGQETQYFGPGTRLLVL.

The chain has TRBV14 and TRBJ2-1, with D perhaps matching TRBD2 (6 bases). Looked up from germline, CDR1 is SGHDN and CDR2 is FVKESK. The V gene lost 7 bases and the J gene lost 2 bases, with 18 bases spanning the gap. The CDR3 spans 16 residues. CDR3 nucleotide sequence: TGTGCCAGCACCCCCCAAGGGAGGCCCGCCTACAATGAGCAGTTCTTC. Its protein is CASTPQGRPAYNEQFF.

This chain links TRBV9 with TRBJ2-7, with 10 bases aligning to TRBD2. CDR1 and CDR2 (germline): SGDLS, YYNGEE. The CDR3 extends over 16 amino acids. The V segment lost 2 bases and the J segment 0 bases; nucleotides outside the gene matches: 5. CDR3 in amino acids: CASSVGLAEISYEQYF. CDR3 in DNA: TGTGCCAGCAGCGTCGGACTAGCGGAGATCTCCTACGAGCAGTACTTC.

The V call is TRBV5-6, the J call TRBJ1-5, with D possibly TRBD1 on 6 matching bases. This CDR3 has 15 amino acids. V was trimmed by 3 bases and J by 0 bases, leaving 10 bases between them. Germline CDR1 is SGHDT and CDR2 is YYEEEE. CDR3 region: CASSYGTYSNQPQHF. CDR3 DNA sequence: TGTGCCAGCAGCTACGGGACATATAGCAATCAGCCCCAGCATTTT.

The chain joins TRBV14 to TRBJ2-3, with D hard to call. CDR3 length: 15 amino acids. V was shortened by 0 bases and J by 1 base, with 8 bases between the two germline ends. In germline, CDR1 is SGHDN, CDR2 FVKESK. The CDR3 DNA reads TGTGCCAGCAGCCAAGATGTGGGCGGCACAGATACGCAGTATTTT. Encoded protein: CASSQDVGGTDTQYF.

CDR3 DNA: TGTGCCAGCAGAATAGACAGGGGGAGTAACATGAACACTGAAGCTTTCTTT. This translates into CASRIDRGSNMNTEAFF. The rearrangement uses TRBV27 and TRBJ1-1, with 9 bases lining up with TRBD1. The germline V gene encodes CDR1 MNHEY and CDR2 SMNVEV (reference sequence). The CDR3 covers 17 residues. V dropped 6 bases and J dropped 0; count of bases not matched to a gene: 11.

The chain is built from TRBV11-2 and TRBJ2-7; possibly TRBD1 for D (5 bases). The germline V gene encodes CDR1 SGHAT and CDR2 FQNNGV. CDR3 length: 12 residues. Trimming removed 6 bases at V and 5 bases at J, with 11 bases between. CDR3 nucleotides: TGTGCCAGCAGAGGGGATTACAACGAGCAGTACTTC. Translated: CASRGDYNEQYF.

V usage is TRBV7-2 and J usage is TRBJ2-5; the D gene is possibly TRBD1 (5 bases). CDR3 length: 13 residues. The germline V gene has CDR1 SGHTA and CDR2 FQGNSA. V lost 2 bases to trimming and J lost 5 bases, with 9 bases between them. The CDR3 DNA reads TGTGCCAGCAGCTTACAGGGAACGGAGACCCAGTACTTC. It specifies CASSLQGTETQYF.

This clone was seen only once. V and J are TRBV14 and TRBJ2-7; 9 nucleotides agree with TRBD1. With 4 bases clipped from V and 6 bases from J, the junction kept 10 bases outside the gene matches. CDR1 and CDR2 from the germline V gene are SGHDN and FVKESK. The CDR3 is 15 residues long. This CDR3 reads CASSRLGTGYREQYF. The CDR3 bases are TGTGCCAGCAGCCGACTCGGGACAGGGTATCGCGAGCAGTACTTC.

This clone came up a few times. The rearrangement links TRBV5-1 to TRBJ2-3; 11 nucleotides agree with TRBD2. The ends lost 1 base at V and 3 bases at J; junction bases unmatched: 7. From germline, CDR1 is SGHRS and CDR2 YFSETQ. CDR3 length equals 17 residues. CDR3 coding DNA: TGCGCCAGCAGCTTGTTCCTAGCGGGAGGAGGTACAGATACGCAGTATTTT. Translated, it gives CASSLFLAGGGTDTQYF.

This chain uses TRBV4-3 with TRBJ2-1, with 7 nucleotides matching TRBD2. The CDR3 has 17 amino acids. CDR1 is LGHNA and CDR2 is YSLEER in the germline V gene. The J segment lost 0 bases and the V segment lost 0 bases, leaving 5 bases of the junction unmatched. The CDR3 loop is CASSQEWGGSSYNEQFF. The DNA for the CDR3 is TGCGCCAGCAGCCAAGAATGGGGCGGGAGCTCCTACAATGAGCAGTTCTTC.

The chain links TRBV12-3 or TRBV12-4 to TRBJ2-1; 11 nucleotides agree with TRBD2. The CDR3 totals 13 residues. After removal of 8 bases from V and 10 bases from J, the junction contained 7 bases not matched to a gene. This chain's CDR3 is CASLAGGRGEQFF. Here the CDR3 DNA reads TGTGCCAGCCTAGCGGGAGGCCGGGGGGAGCAGTTCTTC.

This rearrangement joins TRBV6-5 to TRBJ1-1, with 8 bases aligning to TRBD1. The CDR3 covers 14 residues. CDR1 and CDR2 (germline): MNHEY, SVGAGI. V lost 6 bases and J lost 4; bases outside the gene matches: 7. DNA for the CDR3: TGTGCCAGCAGCAGGGGGCAGGTAGTCACTGAAGCTTTCTTT. It codes for CASSRGQVVTEAFF.

Concerning this clone: The sample carries other DNA sequences with the same CDR3. The chain carries TRBV18 and TRBJ2-5; possible D gene TRBD1, 6 bases. Germline V gene sequence: CDR1 KGHSH, CDR2 LQKENI. V lost 3 bases and J lost 1, with 12 bases in between. This CDR3 has 15 amino acids. The CDR3 loop reads CASSPQGTRQETQYF. Here the CDR3 DNA reads TGTGCCAGCTCACCTCAGGGGACACGCCAAGAGACCCAGTACTTC.

This clone was counted once. V and J are TRBV12-3 or TRBV12-4 and TRBJ1-2, with 8 bases identical to TRBD1. The CDR3 totals 13 residues. V shed 3 bases and J 10 bases; nucleotides not matched to a gene: 7. CDR3 sequence (DNA): TGTGCCAGCAGTTTGGGACAGGAGGGGGCCTACACCTTC. As protein: CASSLGQEGAYTF.

V usage is TRBV3-1 (or the pseudogene TRBV3-2) and J usage is TRBJ2-7; 11 bases align to TRBD1. The V gene end was trimmed by 0 bases and the J gene end by 3 bases; junction bases not matched to a gene: 1. Germline V gives CDR1 LGHDT, CDR2 YNNKEL (reference sequence). The CDR3 totals 15 residues. The CDR3 spells CASSQDGTGGYEQYF. CDR3 in DNA: TGTGCCAGCAGCCAAGATGGGACAGGGGGCTACGAGCAGTACTTC.

The chain employs TRBV18 and TRBJ2-3, with 7 bases fitting TRBD2. There are 13 residues in the CDR3. Per the germline V gene, CDR1 is KGHSH and CDR2 is LQKENI. Trimming at V came to 6 bases and at J to 4 bases, leaving 4 bases not matched to a gene. The CDR3 loop is CASSPTSPDTQYF. The CDR3 DNA sequence: TGTGCCAGCTCTCCGACTAGCCCAGATACGCAGTATTTT.